The 8 T cell receptor beta chains reported below all come from one sample, sequenced in a study of T cell repertoires in cytomegalovirus infection. TCRdb passed the reads through MiXCR, listing each CDR3 protein once. The data show 300,000 to 450,000 distinct CDR3 sequences, approximately 18% seen once. Sequenced sample: PBMCs. These receptors originate from a human donor in good health (CMV status not recorded). Some clones in this sample may be carry-over from other donors' samples.

The J gene is TRBJ2-7, the V gene TRBV28, with D possibly being TRBD1 (6 bases). Germline CDR1 is MDHEN and CDR2 is SYDVKM. Deletions cut 8 bases from V and 7 bases from J, with 12 bases between. The CDR3 consists of 11 residues. CDR3 DNA: TGTGCCAGCGGAACAGGGATTGAGCAGTACTTC. This encodes CASGTGIEQYF. Full variable domain (rest looked up from reference TRBV28 and TRBJ2-7): DVKVTQSSRYLVKRTGEKVFLECVQDMDHENMFWYRQDPGLGLRLIYFSYDVKMKEKGDIPEGYSVSREKKERFSLILESASTNQTSMYLCASGTGIEQYFGPGTRLTVT.

This clonotype was observed a few times. The chain recombines TRBV29-1 with TRBJ2-1; TRBD2 is a possible D gene (6 bases). The CDR3 sequence is 15 residues long. The V end was cut by 8 bases, the J end by 0 bases, with 17 bases between. Germline V gene lookup returns CDR1 SQVTM and CDR2 ANQGSEA. The CDR3 loop is CSFAGTSSSYNEQFF. CDR3 coding DNA: TGCAGCTTTGCCGGGACTTCGAGCTCCTACAATGAGCAGTTCTTC.

This clonotype was picked up a small number of times. The chain has TRBV12-3 or TRBV12-4 and TRBJ2-3, with D maybe TRBD2 (6 bases). The V end was cut by 4 bases, the J end by 5 bases, with 13 bases between. CDR3 length: 14 amino acids. CDR3 DNA sequence: TGTGCCAGCAGTTCCCCCGGGGGAATAGATACGCAGTATTTT. Protein sequence: CASSSPGGIDTQYF.

This clonotype was seen only a few times. Here the CDR3 DNA reads TGCGCCAGCAGCTTGGTTGCGGGCAATAATTCACCCCTCCACTTT. The encoded protein is CASSLVAGNNSPLHF. V is TRBV5-1 and J is TRBJ1-6; D gene unclear. The germline gives CDR1 SGHRS, CDR2 YFSETQ. CDR3 size: 15 residues. The V and J ends lost 0 bases and 5 bases respectively, with 9 bases between them.

This clonotype showed up many times. V is TRBV7-9 and J is TRBJ2-4, with 9 bases matching TRBD1. The CDR3 contains 14 residues. Trimming cost V 5 bases and J 7 bases; bases outside gene matches: 6. Germline V lookup: CDR1 SEHNR, CDR2 FQNEAQ (reference sequence). The DNA of the CDR3 is TGTGCCAGCAGCGCAATCGGACAGGGGAACATTCAGTACTTC. Translated, it gives CASSAIGQGNIQYF.

The chain couples TRBV5-1 to TRBJ1-1; TRBD1 aligns across 7 bases. The trim removed 7 bases at V and 2 bases at J, leaving 8 bases unmatched. Germline V gives CDR1 SGHRS, CDR2 YFSETQ. This CDR3 spans 14 amino acids. The CDR3 DNA is TGCGCCAGCCAAAAGACAGGGACCAACACTGAAGCTTTCTTT. It codes for CASQKTGTNTEAFF.

The table lists this clonotype with many counts. CDR3 sequence (DNA): TGTGCCAGCAACCAGGGGGGAGACTATGGCTACACCTTC. Encoded protein: CASNQGGDYGYTF. This rearrangement joins TRBV7-2 to TRBJ1-2; 7 nucleotides line up with TRBD1. Germline CDR1 and CDR2: SGHTA and FQGNSA. This CDR3 is built from 13 residues. The junction had 5 bases not matched to a gene; V was cut back by 7 bases and J by 3 bases.

At least ten counts were recorded for this clonotype. The J gene is TRBJ2-7, the V gene TRBV7-6; D may be TRBD1 (5 bases). The CDR3 sequence is 14 residues long. The V end was cut by 4 bases, the J end by 2 bases, with 12 bases between. In germline, CDR1 is SGHVS, CDR2 FNYEAQ. The CDR3 nucleotides read TGTGCCAGCAGCTCGCAGACAGTCACCTACGAGCAGTACTTC. It yields the protein CASSSQTVTYEQYF.